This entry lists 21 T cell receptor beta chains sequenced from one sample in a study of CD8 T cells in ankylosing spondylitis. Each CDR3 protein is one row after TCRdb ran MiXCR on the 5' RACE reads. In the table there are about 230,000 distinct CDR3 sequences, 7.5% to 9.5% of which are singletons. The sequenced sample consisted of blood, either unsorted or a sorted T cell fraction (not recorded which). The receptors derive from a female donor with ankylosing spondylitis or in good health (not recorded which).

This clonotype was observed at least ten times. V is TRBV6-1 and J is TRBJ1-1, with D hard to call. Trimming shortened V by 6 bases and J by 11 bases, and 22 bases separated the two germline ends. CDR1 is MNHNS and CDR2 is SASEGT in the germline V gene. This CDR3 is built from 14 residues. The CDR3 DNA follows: TGTGCCAGCAGCGTAGGACCTCGGTATGCCGGGGCTTTCTTT. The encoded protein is CASSVGPRYAGAFF.

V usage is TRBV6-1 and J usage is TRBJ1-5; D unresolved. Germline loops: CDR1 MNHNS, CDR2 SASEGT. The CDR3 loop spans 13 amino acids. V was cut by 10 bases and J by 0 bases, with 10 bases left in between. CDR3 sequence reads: CATRRNSNQPQHF. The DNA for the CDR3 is TGTGCCACCCGGCGTAATAGCAATCAGCCCCAGCATTTT.

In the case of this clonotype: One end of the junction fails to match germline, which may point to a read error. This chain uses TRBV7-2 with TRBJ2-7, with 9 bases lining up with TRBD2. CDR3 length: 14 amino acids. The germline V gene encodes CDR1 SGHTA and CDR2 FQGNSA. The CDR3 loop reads CASTLAGASYEQYF. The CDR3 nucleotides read TGTGCCAGCACCTTAGCGGGAGCGTCCTACGAGCAGTACTTC.

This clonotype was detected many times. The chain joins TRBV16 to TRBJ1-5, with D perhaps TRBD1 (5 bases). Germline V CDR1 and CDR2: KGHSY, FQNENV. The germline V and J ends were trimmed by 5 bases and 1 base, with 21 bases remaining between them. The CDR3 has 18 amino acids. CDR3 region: CASSSFSGRGVSNQPQHF. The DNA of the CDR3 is TGTGCCAGCAGCAGTTTCTCGGGGCGAGGGGTAAGCAATCAGCCCCAGCATTTT.

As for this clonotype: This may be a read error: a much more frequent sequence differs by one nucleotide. CDR3 DNA sequence: TGTGCCAACAGTGGGCGGACAGGGGGCATCGATTTCGGCAAAAACATTCAGTACTTC. Translating gives CANSGRTGGIDFGKNIQYF. The chain employs TRBV6-1 and TRBJ2-4; TRBD1 matches at 11 bases. Germline CDR1 is MNHNS and CDR2 is SASEGT. The CDR3 is 19 amino acids.

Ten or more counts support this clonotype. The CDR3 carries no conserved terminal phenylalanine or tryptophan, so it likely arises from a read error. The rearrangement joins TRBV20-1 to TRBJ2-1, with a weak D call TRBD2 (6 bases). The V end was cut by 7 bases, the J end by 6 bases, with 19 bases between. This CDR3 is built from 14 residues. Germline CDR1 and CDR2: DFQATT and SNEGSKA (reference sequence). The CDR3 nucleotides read TGCAGTGGGGCGGACTATCGACTCGGCAATGAGCAGTTCTTG. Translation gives CSGADYRLGNEQFL.

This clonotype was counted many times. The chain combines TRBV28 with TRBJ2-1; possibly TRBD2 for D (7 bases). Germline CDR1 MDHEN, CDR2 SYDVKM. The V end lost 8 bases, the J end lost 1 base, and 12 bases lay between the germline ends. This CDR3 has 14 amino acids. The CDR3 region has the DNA TGTGCCAGCCGGGGGGCGGGATCCTACAATGAGCAGTTCTTC. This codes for CASRGAGSYNEQFF.

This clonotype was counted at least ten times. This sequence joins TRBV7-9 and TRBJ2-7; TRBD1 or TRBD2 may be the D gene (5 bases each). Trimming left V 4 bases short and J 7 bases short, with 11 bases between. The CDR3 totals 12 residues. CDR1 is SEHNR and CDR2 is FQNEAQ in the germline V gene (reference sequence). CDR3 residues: CASSSAGAEQYF. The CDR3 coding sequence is TGTGCCAGCAGCTCAGCCGGGGCAGAGCAGTACTTC.

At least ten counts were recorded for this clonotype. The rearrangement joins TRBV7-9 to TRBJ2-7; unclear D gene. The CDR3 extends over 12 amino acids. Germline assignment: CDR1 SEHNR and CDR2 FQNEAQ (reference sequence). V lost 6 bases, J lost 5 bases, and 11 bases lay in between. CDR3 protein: CASRPPTHEQYF. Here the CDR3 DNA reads TGTGCCAGCAGGCCCCCTACCCACGAGCAGTACTTC.

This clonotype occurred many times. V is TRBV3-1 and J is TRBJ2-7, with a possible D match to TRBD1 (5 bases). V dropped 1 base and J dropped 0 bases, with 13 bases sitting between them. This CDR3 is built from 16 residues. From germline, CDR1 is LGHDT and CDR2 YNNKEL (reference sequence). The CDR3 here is CASSQGQIKSSYEQYF. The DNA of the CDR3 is TGTGCCAGCAGCCAAGGACAGATTAAGAGCTCCTACGAGCAGTACTTC.

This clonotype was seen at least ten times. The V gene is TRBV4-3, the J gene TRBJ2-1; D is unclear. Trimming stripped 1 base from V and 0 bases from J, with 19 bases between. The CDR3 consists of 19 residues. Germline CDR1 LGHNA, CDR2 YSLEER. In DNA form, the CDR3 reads TGCGCCAGCAGCCAAGCGTACTCCCTTTTGGCGAGCTCCTACAATGAGCAGTTCTTC. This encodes CASSQAYSLLASSYNEQFF.

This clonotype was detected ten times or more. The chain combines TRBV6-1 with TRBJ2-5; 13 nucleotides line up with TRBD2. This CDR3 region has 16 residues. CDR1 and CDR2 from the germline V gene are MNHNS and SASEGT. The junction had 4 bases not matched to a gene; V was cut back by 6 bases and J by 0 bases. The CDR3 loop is CASRPLAGGNQETQYF. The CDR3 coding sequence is TGTGCCAGCAGACCACTAGCGGGAGGGAACCAAGAGACCCAGTACTTC.

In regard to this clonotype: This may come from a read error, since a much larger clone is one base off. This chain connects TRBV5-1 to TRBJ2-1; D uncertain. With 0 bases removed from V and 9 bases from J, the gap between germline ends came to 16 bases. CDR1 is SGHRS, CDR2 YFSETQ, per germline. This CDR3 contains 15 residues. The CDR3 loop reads CASSLEPGLASEQFF. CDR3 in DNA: TGCGCCAGCAGCTTGGAACCGGGTTTGGCTAGTGAGCAGTTCTTC.

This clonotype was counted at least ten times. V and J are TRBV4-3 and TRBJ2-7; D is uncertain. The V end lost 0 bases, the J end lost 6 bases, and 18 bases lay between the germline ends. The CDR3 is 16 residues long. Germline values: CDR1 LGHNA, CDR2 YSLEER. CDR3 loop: CASSQDPERPPFEQYF. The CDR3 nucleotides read TGCGCCAGCAGCCAAGATCCGGAAAGGCCTCCCTTCGAGCAGTACTTC.

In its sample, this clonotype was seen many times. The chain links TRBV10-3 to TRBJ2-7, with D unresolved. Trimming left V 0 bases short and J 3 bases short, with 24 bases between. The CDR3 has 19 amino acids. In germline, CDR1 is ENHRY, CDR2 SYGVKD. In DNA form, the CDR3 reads TGTGCCATCAGTGAGTCCACATCAGAAGCCAAACACTACTACTACGAGCAGTACTTC. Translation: CAISESTSEAKHYYYEQYF.

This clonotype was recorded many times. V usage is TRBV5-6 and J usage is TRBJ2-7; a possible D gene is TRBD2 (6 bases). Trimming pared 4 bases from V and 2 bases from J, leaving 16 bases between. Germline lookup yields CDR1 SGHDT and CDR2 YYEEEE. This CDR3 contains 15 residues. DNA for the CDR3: TGTGCCAGCAGCCTACTGGAGGGCGGGGCCTACGAGCAGTACTTC. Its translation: CASSLLEGGAYEQYF.

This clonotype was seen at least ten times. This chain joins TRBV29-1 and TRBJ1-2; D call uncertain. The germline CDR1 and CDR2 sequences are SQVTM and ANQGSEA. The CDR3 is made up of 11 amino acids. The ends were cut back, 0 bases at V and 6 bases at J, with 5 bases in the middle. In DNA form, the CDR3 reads TGCAGCGTTGAAGATCGTCATGGCTACACCTTC. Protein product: CSVEDRHGYTF.

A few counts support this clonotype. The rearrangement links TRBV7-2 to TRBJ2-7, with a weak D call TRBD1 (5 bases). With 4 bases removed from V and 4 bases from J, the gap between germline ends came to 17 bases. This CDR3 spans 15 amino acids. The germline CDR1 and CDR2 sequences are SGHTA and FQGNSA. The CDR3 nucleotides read TGTGCCAGCAGCTGGACACCGGTCCTGTCTTACGAGCAGTACTTC. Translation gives CASSWTPVLSYEQYF.

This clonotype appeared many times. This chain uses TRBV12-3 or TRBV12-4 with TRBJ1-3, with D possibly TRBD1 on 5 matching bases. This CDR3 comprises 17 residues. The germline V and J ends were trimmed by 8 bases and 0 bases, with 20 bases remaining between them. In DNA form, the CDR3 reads TGTGCCAGCGCCCCCCTTTTAGGGGTATCCTCTGGAAACACCATATATTTT. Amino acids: CASAPLLGVSSGNTIYF.

The CDR3 sequence is CASSREGQNNQPQHF. CDR3 coding DNA: TGTGCCAGCAGCCGCGAGGGACAGAACAATCAGCCCCAGCATTTT. V usage is TRBV7-2 and J usage is TRBJ1-5; TRBD1 aligns across 7 bases. V was clipped by 5 bases and J by 3 bases; unmatched bases: 7. Looked up from germline, CDR1 is SGHTA and CDR2 is FQGNSA. The CDR3 loop spans 15 amino acids. Based on the CDR3 plus reference TRBV7-2 and TRBJ1-5, the full variable domain is GAGVSQSPSNKVTEKGKDVELRCDPISGHTALYWYRQSLGQGLEFLIYFQGNSAPDKSGLPSDRFSAERTGGSVSTLTIQRTQQEDSAVYLCASSREGQNNQPQHFGDGTRLSIL.

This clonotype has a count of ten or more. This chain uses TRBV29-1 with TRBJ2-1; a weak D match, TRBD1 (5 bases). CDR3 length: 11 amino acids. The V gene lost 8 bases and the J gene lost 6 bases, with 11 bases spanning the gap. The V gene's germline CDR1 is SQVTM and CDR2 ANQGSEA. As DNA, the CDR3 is TGCAGCTCGACAGTTTTCAATGAGCAGTTCTTC. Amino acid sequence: CSSTVFNEQFF.